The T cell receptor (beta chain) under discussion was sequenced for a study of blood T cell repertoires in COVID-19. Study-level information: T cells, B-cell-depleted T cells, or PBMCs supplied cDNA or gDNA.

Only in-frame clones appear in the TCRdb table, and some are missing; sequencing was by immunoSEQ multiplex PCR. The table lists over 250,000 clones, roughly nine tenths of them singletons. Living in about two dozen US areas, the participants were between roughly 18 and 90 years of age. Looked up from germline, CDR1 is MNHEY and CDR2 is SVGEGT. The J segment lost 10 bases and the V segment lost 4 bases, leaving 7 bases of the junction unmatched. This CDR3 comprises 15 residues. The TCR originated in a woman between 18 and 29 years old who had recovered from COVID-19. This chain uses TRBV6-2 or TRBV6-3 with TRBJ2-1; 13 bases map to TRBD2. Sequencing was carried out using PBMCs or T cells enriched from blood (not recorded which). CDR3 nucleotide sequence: TGTGCCAGCAGTTCCCCGGGACTAGCGGGGTTCGAGCAGTTCTTC. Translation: CASSSPGLAGFEQFF.